This T cell receptor (beta chain) was found in a study of T-cell reconstitution after alpha-beta-depleted transplantation in children listed by TCRdb under 2016. Looking at the study overall: The study quantitatively tracked T-cell immune reconstitution after TCRalphabeta/CD19-depleted allogeneic hematopoietic cell transplantation in children using TCR repertoire profiling.

Libraries came from PCR. Sequencing was carried out with an Illumina HiSeq 2500. TCR libraries were prepared with molecular barcoding, using unique molecular identifiers to normalize TCRbeta repertoire quantification. The raw public reads went through TCRdb reprocessing: fastp at Q25, MiXCR clone calling, in-frame beta chains kept. Entries are consolidated by CDR3 protein sequence, retaining the most common genes and DNA. The sample table records over 100,000 distinct CDR3 sequences; about a tenth of these occur just once. The ten biggest clones cover nearly 35% of the sample. As concerns this clonotype: Its antigen is unknown. Base qualities were left out, and no much larger clone turns up one base away.

From the cysteine up to the phenylalanine, the CDR3 has a length of 11 residues. The entry retains the CDR3 DNA only, 33 bases that are in frame from base 1. CDR1 and CDR2, per the germline V gene (reference sequence), are MNHEY and SMNVEV. V is cut by 8 bases and J by 10 bases, and the space between the germline ends is 14 bases. The meaning of the sample's treatment or condition label: allogeneic hematopoietic cell transplantation with graft depleted of TCRalphabeta T cells and CD19 B cells. TCRalphabeta/CD19-depleted allogeneic hematopoietic cell grafts were given to the transplant recipients, all of whom were children. Results the study describes overall, beyond this receptor: About two months after transplant, the apparently early recovery of alphabetaT-cell counts reportedly depended on just several hundred clones that had expanded rapidly and came from non-depleted graft cells. Hyperexpanded clone frequencies declined over subsequent months; after one year, T-cell counts and TCRbeta diversity were mostly attributed to newly produced T cells. The high TCRbeta diversity at day 60 in some patients was ascribed to recipient T cells and intrathymic progenitors that had survived conditioning.

The sequence was obtained from a boy aged 2 to 9 with acute lymphoblastic leukemia, due to receive a stem cell transplant. The rearranged segments are TRBV27 and TRBJ1-1, and the D gene may be TRBD1, 5 bases matching. The material was PBMCs, obtained before TCRalphabeta/CD19-depleted stem cell transplant. The DNA sequence follows: TGTGCCAGCTACCGGGGCGGCCGAGCTTTCTTT. This encodes CASYRGGRAFF.